These 5 T cell receptor beta chains originate from one sample sequenced in a study of human T cells and chemical hapten exposure. One entry per CDR3 protein, called by TCRdb with MiXCR from the RACE reads. The sample lists about 120,000 distinct CDR3 sequences, approximately 13% occurring once. Sample time point: patch test 1, 2 weeks after DPC sensitization. Documented treatment: therapeutic diphenylcyclopropenone sensitization with weekly scalp DPC. The specimen comprised whole blood, sampled in connection with sensitization to the hapten diphenylcyclopropenone (DPC). These receptors came from a man aged 18 to 29 with alopecia areata. Some clones in this sample may be carry-over from other donors' samples.

This clonotype occurred many times. The chain couples TRBV6-1 to TRBJ2-2, with TRBD1 matching over 9 bases. Germline V gives CDR1 MNHNS, CDR2 SASEGT. The V gene end was trimmed by 6 bases and the J gene end by 4 bases; junction bases not matched to a gene: 9. This CDR3 has 16 residues. CDR3 nucleotides: TGTGCCAGCAGCGTGACCGGGACAGGGTTCACCGGGGAGCTGTTTTTT. Amino acids: CASSVTGTGFTGELFF.

The V call is TRBV4-1, the J call TRBJ2-1; 9 bases map to TRBD2. Germline V gene sequence: CDR1 MGHRA, CDR2 YSYEKL. Germline trimming cut 3 bases from V and 6 bases from J; bases unmatched to any gene: 24. CDR3 length equals 21 residues. The CDR3 DNA reads as TGCGCCAGCAGCCACCCCTTGGGGCGGTTGCTAGCGGGGTTAGTCGTCAATGAGCAGTTCTTC. Translated: CASSHPLGRLLAGLVVNEQFF.

This clonotype was detected only a few times. The rearrangement links TRBV7-9 to TRBJ2-7; D ambiguous. The CDR3 sequence is 15 residues long. CDR1 and CDR2 from the germline V gene are SEHNR and FQNEAQ (reference sequence). Trimming removed 5 bases at V and 0 bases at J, with 14 bases between. The CDR3 DNA reads TGTGCCAGCAGCCCAACCGTCCATAGCTCCTACGAGCAGTACTTC. Translating it yields CASSPTVHSSYEQYF. The whole variable domain, remainder taken from reference TRBV7-9 and TRBJ2-7, is DTGVSQNPRHKITKRGQNVTFRCDPISEHNRLYWYRQTLGQGPEFLTYFQNEAQLEKSRLLSDRFSAERPKGSFSTLEIQRTEQGDSAMYLCASSPTVHSSYEQYFGPGTRLTVT.

In its sample, this clonotype was seen a few times. The chain carries TRBV6-2 or TRBV6-3 and TRBJ1-6; 7 positions agree with TRBD1. The CDR3 spans 15 residues. V lost 7 bases and J lost 4; bases outside the gene matches: 7. Germline CDR1 MNHEY, CDR2 SVGEGT. The CDR3 DNA sequence: TGTGCCAGCACCGACTACAGGGGTTATAATTCACCCCTCCACTTT. Its protein product is CASTDYRGYNSPLHF.

This clonotype was counted at least ten times. The gene calls are TRBV11-2 and TRBJ1-1, with TRBD1 identical over 7 bases. Unmatched junction bases numbered 9, after V lost 6 bases and J lost 5 bases. The CDR3 covers 14 residues. The germline gives CDR1 SGHAT, CDR2 FQNNGV. CDR3 DNA sequence: TGTGCCAGCAGAAGGCGACAGGGCAGAACTGAAGCTTTCTTT. Protein sequence: CASRRRQGRTEAFF.